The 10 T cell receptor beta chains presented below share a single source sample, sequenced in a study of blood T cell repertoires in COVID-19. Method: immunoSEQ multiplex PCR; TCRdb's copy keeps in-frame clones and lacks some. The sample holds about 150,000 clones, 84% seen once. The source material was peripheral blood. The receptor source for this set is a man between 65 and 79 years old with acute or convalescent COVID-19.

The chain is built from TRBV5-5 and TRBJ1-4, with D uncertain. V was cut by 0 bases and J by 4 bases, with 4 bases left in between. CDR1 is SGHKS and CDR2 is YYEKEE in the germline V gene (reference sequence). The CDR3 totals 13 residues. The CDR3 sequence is CASSLVGNEKLFF. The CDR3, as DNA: TGTGCCAGCAGCTTGGTCGGTAATGAAAAACTGTTTTTT.

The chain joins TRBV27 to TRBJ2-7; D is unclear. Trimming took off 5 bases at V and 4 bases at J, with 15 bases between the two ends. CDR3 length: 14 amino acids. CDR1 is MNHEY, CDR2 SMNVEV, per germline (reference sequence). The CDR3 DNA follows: TGTGCCAGCAGTCGAGACACGCCCCTTTACGAGCAGTACTTC. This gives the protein CASSRDTPLYEQYF.

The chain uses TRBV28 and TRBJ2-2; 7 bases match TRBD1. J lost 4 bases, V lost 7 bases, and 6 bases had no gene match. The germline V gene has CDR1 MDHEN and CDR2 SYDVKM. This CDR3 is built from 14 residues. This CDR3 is CASTRDSGTGELFF. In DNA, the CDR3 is TGTGCCAGCACCCGGGACAGCGGCACCGGGGAGCTGTTTTTT.

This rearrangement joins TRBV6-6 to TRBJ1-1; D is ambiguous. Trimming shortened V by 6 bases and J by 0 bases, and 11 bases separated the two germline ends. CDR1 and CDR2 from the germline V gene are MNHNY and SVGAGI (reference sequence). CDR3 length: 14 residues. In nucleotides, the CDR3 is TGTGCCAGCAGCACCCAACAAATGAACACTGAAGCTTTCTTT. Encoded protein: CASSTQQMNTEAFF.

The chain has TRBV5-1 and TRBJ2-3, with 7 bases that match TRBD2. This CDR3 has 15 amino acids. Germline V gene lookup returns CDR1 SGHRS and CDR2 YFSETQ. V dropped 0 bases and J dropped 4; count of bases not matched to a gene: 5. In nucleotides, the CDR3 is TGCGCCAGCAGCTTGGGCGGGAGAGGGTCAGATACGCAGTATTTT. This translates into CASSLGGRGSDTQYF.

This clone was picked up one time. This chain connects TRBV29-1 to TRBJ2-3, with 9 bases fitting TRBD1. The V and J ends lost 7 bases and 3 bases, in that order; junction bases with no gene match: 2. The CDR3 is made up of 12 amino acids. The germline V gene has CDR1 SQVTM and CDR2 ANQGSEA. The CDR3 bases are TGCAGCGGGGGACAGGGAACAGATACGCAGTATTTT. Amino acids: CSGGQGTDTQYF.

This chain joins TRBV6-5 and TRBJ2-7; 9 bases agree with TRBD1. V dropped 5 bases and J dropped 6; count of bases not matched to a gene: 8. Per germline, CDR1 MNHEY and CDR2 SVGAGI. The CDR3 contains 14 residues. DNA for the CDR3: TGTGCCAGCAGTCACCCGGACAGGGGCGGCGAGCAGTACTTC. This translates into CASSHPDRGGEQYF.

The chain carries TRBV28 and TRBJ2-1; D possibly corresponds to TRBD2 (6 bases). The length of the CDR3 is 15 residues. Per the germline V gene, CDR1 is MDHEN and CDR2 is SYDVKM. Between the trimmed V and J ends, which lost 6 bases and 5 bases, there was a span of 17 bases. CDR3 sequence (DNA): TGTGCCAGCAGCCGGTCCTCGGCGGGACACAATGAGCAGTTCTTC. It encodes CASSRSSAGHNEQFF.

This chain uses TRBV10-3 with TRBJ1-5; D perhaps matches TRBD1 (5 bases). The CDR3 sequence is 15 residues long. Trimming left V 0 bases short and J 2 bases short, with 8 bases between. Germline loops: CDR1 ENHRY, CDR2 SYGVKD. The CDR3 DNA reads TGTGCCATCAGTGAGTCCAGGGAGGGCAATCAGCCCCAGCATTTT. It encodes CAISESREGNQPQHF.

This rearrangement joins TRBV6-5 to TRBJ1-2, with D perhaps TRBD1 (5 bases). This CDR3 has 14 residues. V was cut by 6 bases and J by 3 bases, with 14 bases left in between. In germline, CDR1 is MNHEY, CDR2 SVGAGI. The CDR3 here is CASRRQLQDYGYTF. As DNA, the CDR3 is TGTGCCAGCAGACGACAGTTGCAGGACTATGGCTACACCTTC.